This T cell receptor (beta chain) appears in the sequencing data of a study of T-cell memory formation after mild COVID-19 listed by TCRdb under 2021. With respect to the entire study: TCR sequence clusters from the two donors were found to be largely donor specific. In a couple of donors, T-cell clones that expanded and contracted after mild COVID-19 were tracked by sequencing TCRalpha and TCRbeta repertoires over time. Two young, previously healthy adult volunteers, one female and one male, were included in the cohort. Results the study describes overall, beyond this receptor: Contracting CD4+ clones were located mainly in the CM and EM memory subsets, whereas CD8+ clones were found to be enriched in EMRA. Balanced CD4/CD8 phenotypes were observed for clones contracting from day 15 to 85, whereas a bias towards CD4+ was observed for a second wave of clones expanding from day 15 to 37. Whether the second-wave clones peaking on day 37 were SARS-CoV-2 specific was not confirmed. The detection of some responding clones in pre-infection memory suggests that pre-existing cross-reactive memory T cells joined the SARS-CoV-2 response. Only two mild cases were covered in the study, and larger cohorts including severe cases with pre-infection samples were considered necessary.

PBMCs were isolated by Ficoll-Paque density gradient centrifugation. This clonotype was observed a handful of times. No cognate antigen has been identified for it. Base-call qualities are not available, and no considerably larger clone is one nucleotide away. Looking up the germline V gene yields CDR1 MNHEY and CDR2 SVGEGT. The germline V end is reduced by 5 bases and the J end by 7 bases; junction bases left unmatched: 12. The CDR3 holds 15 amino acids from the cysteine to the valine. Only the CDR3 DNA stays, 45 bases, in frame from base 1. TCRdb shows the sequencer as Illumina NovaSeq 6000. cDNA libraries for TCRalpha and TCRbeta were prepared by 5'RACE using constant-segment primers, with sample barcodes and unique molecular identifiers added. Trizol reagent was used to extract RNA from every sample. Library amplification was performed in two PCR steps, and a second sample barcode and Illumina TruSeq adapters were introduced in the second step. Sequencing of the libraries was done on an Illumina NovaSeq, producing 2 x 150 bp paired-end reads. The authors' pipeline ran thus. Demultiplexing of reads and collapsing into UMI-guided consensus sequences were performed with migec v1.2.7. Using mixcr v2.1.11, UMI consensuses were aligned to TRA and TRB V and J templates and then assembled into clonotypes. Expanded or contracted clonotypes were those called significant by both edgeR and NoisET, with noise models trained on biological replicates. edgeR calls used a false discovery rate-adjusted p below 0.01 and a log2 fold-change threshold of 1. As an exploratory analysis of dynamics, PCA with hierarchical clustering was applied to max-normalized trajectories of the 1000 most abundant clonotypes. Each responding clone was given a CD4 or CD8 phenotype based on the CD4+ and CD8+ repertoires, which had been sequenced separately. The public reads were reanalyzed by TCRdb: fastp trimming at Q25, MiXCR alignment, in-frame beta chains only. Identical CDR3 protein sequences are pooled into one entry, listed with their most common genes and DNA. These V and J calls are TCRdb output, not the study's own analysis. This sample comprises around 300,000 distinct CDR3 sequences, 15% to 20% of them detected only once. In total, the top ten clones hold about 21% of the sample.

The sequence derives from a man aged 18 to 29 who had mild COVID-19 (a few samples of this study predate the infection). The sample titles of this study are shuffled in the database, so cell type and time point are left out; the donor was told from shared clones. This receptor chain uses TRBV6-2 or TRBV6-3 and TRBJ2-7; TRBD1 fits 9 bases in the junction. Sample: PBMCs or a T cell subset sorted from them (not recorded which). The CDR3 region: CASSLSGTGRREQYV. At the DNA level, the sequence is TGTGCCAGCAGTCTCTCCGGGACAGGGCGGCGAGAGCAGTACGTC.